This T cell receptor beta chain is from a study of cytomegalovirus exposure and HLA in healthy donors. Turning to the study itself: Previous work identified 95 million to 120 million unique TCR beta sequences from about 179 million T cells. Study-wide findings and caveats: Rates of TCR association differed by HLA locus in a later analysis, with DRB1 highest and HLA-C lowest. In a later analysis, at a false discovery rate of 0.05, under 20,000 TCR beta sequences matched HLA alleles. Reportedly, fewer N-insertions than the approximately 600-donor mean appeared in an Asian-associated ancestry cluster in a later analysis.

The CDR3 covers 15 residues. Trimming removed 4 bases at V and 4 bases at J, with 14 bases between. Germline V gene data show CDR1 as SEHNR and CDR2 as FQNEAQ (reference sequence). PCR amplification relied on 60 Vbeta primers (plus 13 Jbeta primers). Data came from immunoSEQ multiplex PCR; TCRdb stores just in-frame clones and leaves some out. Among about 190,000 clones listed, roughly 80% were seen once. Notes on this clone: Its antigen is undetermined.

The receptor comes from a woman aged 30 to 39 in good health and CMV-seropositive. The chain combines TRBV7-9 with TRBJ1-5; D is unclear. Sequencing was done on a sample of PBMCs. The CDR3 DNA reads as TGTGCCAGCAGCTCGCCCGAGGGCCCAAATCAGCCCCAGCATTTT. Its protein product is CASSSPEGPNQPQHF.